This TCR beta chain was obtained from a study of beta chain features in type 1 diabetes. Looking at the study overall: Patients looked much like healthy donors when it came to age, gender and cell yields.

Worth noting for this clone: The antigen remains undetermined.

Unmatched junction bases numbered 1, after V lost 4 bases and J lost 5 bases. The CDR3 runs 14 residues. The germline V gene encodes CDR1 SEHNR and CDR2 FQNEAQ (reference sequence). General study results and limits: Within each of all four CD4+ subsets, Type 1 diabetes patients had TCRB CDR3s that were moderately but significantly shorter.

Sequencing targeted expressed TCRB transcripts, as all isolated RNA had been reverse transcribed. Measured with immunoSEQ multiplex PCR; TCRdb has only the in-frame clones, and not every one. The data contain fewer than 350,000 clones, approximately 16% of them singletons. The TCR sequence derives from a man between 18 and 29 years old with type 1 diabetes. What was sequenced was naive CD4+ T cells from blood. The chain joins TRBV7-9 to TRBJ1-4; 10 bases fit TRBD1. CDR3 in DNA: TGTGCCAGCAGCTCGACAGGGGGCAATGAAAAACTGTTTTTT. Translated, it gives CASSSTGGNEKLFF.